This T cell receptor (beta chain) was recovered during a study of blood T cell repertoires in COVID-19. About the research overall: Sites in the United States, Italy and Spain provided acute and convalescent COVID-19 samples.

Study members were between about 18 and 89 years old and lived in 24 US regions. Researchers sorted participants into cohorts using their self-reported clinical history. For recovered donors of Cohort 3, there were two negative PCRs, clearance, or symptom resolution. This CDR3 has 16 residues. J lost 5 bases, V lost 4 bases, and 6 bases had no gene match. Germline CDR1 and CDR2: SGHRS and YFSETQ. The repertoire was sequenced with immunoSEQ multiplex PCR; TCRdb's copy has only in-frame clones and lacks some. The sample yields about 180,000 clones, around 73% seen once. This chain uses TRBV5-1 with TRBJ2-2; 12 nucleotides line up with TRBD2. Sequenced sample: PBMCs or T cells enriched from blood (not recorded which). The receptor was isolated from a woman aged 45-65 years who had recovered from COVID-19. DNA of the CDR3: TGCGCCAGCAGCGTACAGACTAGCGGGAGAACCGGGGAGCTGTTTTTT. Protein product: CASSVQTSGRTGELFF.